This T cell receptor beta chain was retrieved from a study of blood T cell repertoires in COVID-19. About the research overall: There were acute and convalescent COVID-19 samples, and they came from the United States, Italy and Spain. PBMCs, B-cell-depleted T cells, or T cells provided the cDNA or gDNA that made up the material.

Germline values: CDR1 MDHEN, CDR2 SYDVKM. The ends were cut back, 4 bases at V and 4 bases at J, with 10 bases in the middle. CDR3 length equals 14 residues. In the original analysis: Scientists estimated how many nucleated cells there were by amplifying reference gene primers. This table comes from immunoSEQ multiplex PCR, and its TCRdb copy is limited to in-frame clones, with some not included. That table supplies the V and J calls and clone size; D and trimming were determined from the DNA. The repertoire has 70,000 to 100,000 clones, about 90% of them found once; the top ten carry 6.5% to 9.5%. The receptor's source is a woman in her seventies with acute or convalescent COVID-19. The V and J genes are TRBV28 and TRBJ2-2, with D perhaps matching TRBD2 (6 bases). What was sequenced was peripheral blood. The CDR3 here is CASSSIGGTGELFF. The CDR3 coding sequence is TGTGCCAGCAGTTCCATCGGGGGCACCGGGGAGCTGTTTTTT.